The 22 T cell receptor beta chains reported below all come from one sample, sequenced in a study of blood T cell repertoires in COVID-19. TCRdb keeps only in-frame clones here, not all; method: immunoSEQ multiplex PCR. The sample contains tens of thousands of clones, 75% to 90% of which appear only once. Source material: peripheral blood. Receptor source: a man in his forties or fifties with active COVID-19.

The J gene is TRBJ2-1, the V gene TRBV24-1; 12 nucleotides agree with TRBD1. The CDR3 runs to 15 residues. Per germline, CDR1 KGHDR and CDR2 SFDVKD. V was clipped by 8 bases and J by 7 bases; unmatched bases: 8. The CDR3 nucleotides read TGTGCCACCATGCCCGGGACAGGGGGCATGAATGAGCAGTTCTTC. It yields the protein CATMPGTGGMNEQFF.

About this clone itself: The sample carries other DNA sequences with the same CDR3. The rearrangement uses TRBV12-3 or TRBV12-4 and TRBJ1-2; 8 bases are shared with TRBD1. Trimming removed 6 bases from V and 4 bases from J; junction bases left unmatched: 4. The CDR3 runs 13 residues. The CDR3 loop is CASSSGQGYGYTF. Here the CDR3 DNA reads TGTGCCAGCAGCTCCGGACAGGGCTATGGCTACACCTTC.

The J gene is TRBJ1-2, the V gene TRBV7-2; TRBD1 matches at 7 bases. Trimming at V came to 5 bases and at J to 9 bases, leaving 9 bases not matched to a gene. CDR3 length: 13 residues. From germline, CDR1 is SGHTA and CDR2 FQGNSA. The CDR3 bases are TGTGCCAGCAGCACCACGACAGGGTACAGCTACACCTTC. The encoded protein is CASSTTTGYSYTF. Combining the CDR3 with reference TRBV7-2 and TRBJ1-2 gives the whole variable domain GAGVSQSPSNKVTEKGKDVELRCDPISGHTALYWYRQSLGQGLEFLIYFQGNSAPDKSGLPSDRFSAERTGGSVSTLTIQRTQQEDSAVYLCASSTTTGYSYTFGSGTRLTVV.

The V and J genes are TRBV4-1 and TRBJ2-1, with unresolved D. The CDR3 runs 16 residues. Between the trimmed V and J ends, which lost 1 base and 0 bases, there was a span of 10 bases. CDR1 is MGHRA, CDR2 YSYEKL, per germline. CDR3 nucleotide sequence: TGCGCCAGCAGCCAAGTTCCCGAGAGCTCCTACAATGAGCAGTTCTTC. Protein sequence: CASSQVPESSYNEQFF.

The chain employs TRBV9 and TRBJ2-7, with TRBD1 identical over 7 bases. The CDR3 covers 14 residues. V trimming: 5 bases; J trimming: 2 bases; junction bases outside the gene matches: 7. CDR1 and CDR2 (germline): SGDLS, YYNGEE. CDR3 region: CASSPSTGTYEQYF. The CDR3 region has the DNA TGTGCCAGCAGTCCCTCGACAGGGACCTACGAGCAGTACTTC. Filled out from reference TRBV9 and TRBJ2-7, the complete variable domain reads DSGVTQTPKHLITATGQRVTLRCSPRSGDLSVYWYQQSLDQGLQFLIQYYNGEERAKGNILERFSAQQFPDLHSELNLSSLELGDSALYFCASSPSTGTYEQYFGPGTRLTVT.

The chain has TRBV4-1 and TRBJ2-1; D may be TRBD2 (5 bases). CDR1 is MGHRA and CDR2 is YSYEKL in the germline V gene. Trimming shortened V by 6 bases and J by 3 bases, and 12 bases separated the two germline ends. The CDR3 is made up of 14 amino acids. The CDR3, as DNA: TGCGCCAGCAGGGTACTAGGAGGCTACAATGAGCAGTTCTTC. This codes for CASRVLGGYNEQFF.

The V gene is TRBV30, the J gene TRBJ2-5; 7 positions match TRBD1. The trim removed 0 bases at V and 5 bases at J, leaving 3 bases unmatched. Germline V gene lookup returns CDR1 GTSNPN and CDR2 SVGIG (reference sequence). CDR3 length: 13 amino acids. The CDR3, as DNA: TGTGCCTGGAGTGTTAAGGGGGCCGAGACCCAGTACTTC. As protein: CAWSVKGAETQYF.

The rearrangement links TRBV7-2 to TRBJ1-5, with a possible D match to TRBD1 (5 bases). The ends were cut back, 4 bases at V and 2 bases at J, with 9 bases in the middle. There are 14 residues in the CDR3. Germline CDR1 reads SGHTA; CDR2 reads FQGNSA. The CDR3 DNA reads TGTGCCAGCAGCTCCAGGGAGGGCAATCAGCCCCAGCATTTT. It translates to CASSSREGNQPQHF.

This chain connects TRBV9 to TRBJ2-5; 8 bases align to TRBD1. Losses at the gene ends were 4 bases for V and 3 bases for J; bases not matched to a gene: 2. Germline V gene data show CDR1 as SGDLS and CDR2 as YYNGEE. The CDR3 extends over 13 amino acids. CDR3 region: CASSMDREETQYF. The CDR3 nucleotides are TGTGCCAGCAGCATGGACAGGGAAGAGACCCAGTACTTC.

This chain connects TRBV2 to TRBJ1-4; D unresolved. The CDR3 loop spans 13 amino acids. Germline V lookup: CDR1 SNHLY, CDR2 FYNNEI. Deletions cut 8 bases from V and 2 bases from J, with 9 bases between. In DNA form, the CDR3 reads TGTGCCAGCCATGAGAGGACTAATGAAAAACTGTTTTTT. It is translated as CASHERTNEKLFF. Full variable domain (remainder filled in from reference TRBV2 and TRBJ1-4): EPEVTQTPSHQVTQMGQEVILRCVPISNHLYFYWYRQILGQKVEFLVSFYNNEISEKSEIFDDQFSVERPDGSNFTLKIRSTKLEDSAMYFCASHERTNEKLFFGSGTQLSVL.

In its sample, this clone was seen once. This sequence joins TRBV11-2 and TRBJ1-6, with D uncertain. The V end was cut by 5 bases, the J end by 5 bases, with 4 bases between. From germline, CDR1 is SGHAT and CDR2 FQNNGV. This CDR3 spans 12 amino acids. DNA for the CDR3: TGTGCCAGCAGCCCAAATAATTCACCCCTCCACTTT. Residues: CASSPNNSPLHF.

The chain combines TRBV6-5 with TRBJ2-7; maybe TRBD1 (5 bases). The CDR3 covers 15 residues. V gave up 8 bases and J gave up 1 base, with 18 bases separating them. CDR1 is MNHEY and CDR2 is SVGAGI in the germline V gene. CDR3: CASRKTHRSSYEQYF. In DNA, the CDR3 is TGTGCCAGCCGCAAAACCCACAGGTCGTCCTACGAGCAGTACTTC.

The rearrangement joins TRBV27 to TRBJ1-4; TRBD1 matches 8 bases. CDR1 is MNHEY, CDR2 SMNVEV, per germline (reference sequence). V trimming: 5 bases; J trimming: 4 bases; junction bases outside the gene matches: 9. CDR3 length: 16 residues. The DNA for the CDR3 is TGTGCCAGCAGTGTAGGGACAGGAACCTATAATGAAAAACTGTTTTTT. This translates into CASSVGTGTYNEKLFF.

The genes are TRBV19 and TRBJ1-2; 9 bases are a match to TRBD1. Trimming at V came to 4 bases and at J to 7 bases, leaving 7 bases not matched to a gene. Germline V gene lookup returns CDR1 LNHDA and CDR2 SQIVND (reference sequence). This CDR3 is 14 amino acids long. The DNA for the CDR3 is TGTGCCAGTAGTACCAGGACAGGGGTCGCTGGCTACACCTTC. It is translated as CASSTRTGVAGYTF.

V and J are TRBV3-1 (or the pseudogene TRBV3-2) and TRBJ2-3; D is perhaps TRBD1 (6 bases). The CDR3 contains 16 residues. Germline values: CDR1 LGHDT, CDR2 YNNKEL (reference sequence). V was clipped by 4 bases and J by 0 bases, with 14 bases between them. The CDR3 protein is CASSPYVTGSTDTQYF. CDR3 nucleotide sequence: TGTGCCAGCAGCCCCTACGTGACAGGAAGCACAGATACGCAGTATTTT.

This clone appeared a single time. This chain links TRBV28 with TRBJ1-4, with TRBD1 matching over 8 bases. The length of the CDR3 is 14 residues. J lost 7 bases, V lost 3 bases, and 4 bases had no gene match. Germline V gives CDR1 MDHEN, CDR2 SYDVKM. CDR3 loop: CASSFSGGGEKLFF. The CDR3 DNA reads TGTGCCAGCAGTTTTTCAGGGGGCGGTGAAAAACTGTTTTTT.

This clone has a handful of counts. The chain carries TRBV4-3 and TRBJ2-2; TRBD2 aligns across 8 bases. The CDR3 extends over 16 amino acids. V shed 8 bases, J shed 0 bases, and the junction held 8 bases outside the gene matches. CDR1 LGHNA and CDR2 YSLEER come from the germline V gene. CDR3 residues: CASHYSGGANTGELFF. Here the CDR3 DNA reads TGCGCCAGCCATTACTCGGGGGGGGCGAACACCGGGGAGCTGTTTTTT.

The chain couples TRBV6-5 to TRBJ2-4; D possibly corresponds to TRBD1 (5 bases). The germline CDR1 and CDR2 sequences are MNHEY and SVGAGI. The CDR3 is made up of 12 amino acids. Trimming removed 3 bases at V and 6 bases at J, with 6 bases between. This chain's CDR3 is CASSYDRNIQYF. The CDR3 DNA follows: TGTGCCAGCAGTTATGACAGAAACATTCAGTACTTC.

The V and J genes are TRBV19 and TRBJ2-7; D call uncertain. Trimming took 6 bases from V and 5 from J, leaving 17 bases between them. Germline V lookup: CDR1 LNHDA, CDR2 SQIVND (reference sequence). The CDR3 sequence is 14 residues long. The CDR3 nucleotides are TGTGCCAGTAGGATTAGCAGCGACCCCCACGAGCAGTACTTC. This codes for CASRISSDPHEQYF.

This chain links TRBV5-6 with TRBJ2-2; 9 bases are a match to TRBD2. The CDR3 contains 15 residues. J was trimmed by 3 bases and V by 2 bases; bases with no gene match: 2. Germline CDR1 and CDR2: SGHDT and YYEEEE. For the CDR3, the DNA is TGTGCCAGCAGCTTAGCGGGGGGCCACACCGGGGAGCTGTTTTTT. Protein product: CASSLAGGHTGELFF.

This clone has just a few counts. This chain links TRBV9 with TRBJ2-3; 10 bases agree with TRBD2. J was trimmed by 6 bases and V by 0 bases; bases with no gene match: 7. Germline assignment: CDR1 SGDLS and CDR2 YYNGEE. CDR3 length: 16 amino acids. The CDR3: CASSVGASGGVDTQYF. CDR3 sequence (DNA): TGTGCCAGCAGCGTAGGCGCTAGCGGGGGAGTGGATACGCAGTATTTT.

The CDR3 loop is CASRVSGANYNEQFF. The CDR3 DNA follows: TGTGCCAGCAGGGTCAGCGGGGCGAACTACAATGAGCAGTTCTTC. The rearrangement uses TRBV6-5 and TRBJ2-1; 7 nucleotides line up with TRBD2. V lost 6 bases, J lost 3 bases, and 8 bases stayed unmatched. CDR3 length: 15 residues. Germline CDR1 and CDR2: MNHEY and SVGAGI.